A single sample is the source of the 21 T cell receptor beta chains below, sequenced in a study of blood T cell repertoires in COVID-19. TCRdb's table, derived via immunoSEQ multiplex PCR, lists solely in-frame clones and lacks some. The table records approximately 300,000 clones, approximately 92% of them present only once. Source material: peripheral blood. Receptors were obtained from a woman aged 25 to 39 with COVID-19, enrolled during active disease.

V gene TRBV7-9 combines with J gene TRBJ1-3; no definite D call. V was trimmed by 0 bases and J by 0 bases, leaving 3 bases between them. Germline lookup yields CDR1 SEHNR and CDR2 FQNEAQ (reference sequence). CDR3 length equals 14 residues. CDR3 sequence: CASSLALSGNTIYF. The CDR3, as DNA: TGTGCCAGCAGCTTAGCCCTCTCTGGAAACACCATATATTTT.

The CDR3 coding sequence is TGTGCCAGCAGCCAAAACAACGACAGGGGAGGCTACACCTTC. Translated: CASSQNNDRGGYTF. The V gene is TRBV6-2 or TRBV6-3, the J gene TRBJ1-2, with 8 positions matching TRBD1. The length of the CDR3 is 14 residues. The junction had 11 bases not matched to a gene; V was cut back by 6 bases and J by 8 bases. Germline CDR1 reads MNHEY; CDR2 reads SVGEGT.

This chain uses TRBV6-5 with TRBJ2-7; unclear D gene. V lost 2 bases, J lost 6 bases, and 11 bases lay in between. This CDR3 has 13 amino acids. Germline V lookup: CDR1 MNHEY, CDR2 SVGAGI. Here the CDR3 DNA reads TGTGCCAGCAGTTACGCCGCAACCGGCGAGCAGTACTTC. This gives the protein CASSYAATGEQYF.

As regards this clone: An end of the junction does not agree with germline; a read error may underlie this. The V and J genes are TRBV7-2 and TRBJ2-7; no clear D. This CDR3 is built from 11 residues. CDR1 is SGHTA, CDR2 FQGNSA, per germline. This chain's CDR3 is CASSIALEQYF. The CDR3 DNA is TGTGCCAGCAGCATAGCTCTCGAGCAGTACTTC. Together with reference TRBV7-2 and TRBJ2-7, the CDR3 gives the full variable domain: GAGVSQSPSNKVTEKGKDVELRCDPISGHTALYWYRQSLGQGLEFLIYFQGNSAPDKSGLPSDRFSAERTGGSVSTLTIQRTQQEDSAVYLCASSIALEQYFGPGTRLTVT.

The chain carries TRBV28 and TRBJ2-7, with a weak D call TRBD2 (6 bases). Trimming left V 9 bases short and J 0 bases short, with 15 bases between. This CDR3 is built from 14 residues. Germline CDR1 is MDHEN and CDR2 is SYDVKM. CDR3: CASNTGDFSYEQYF. The CDR3 coding sequence is TGTGCCAGTAATACGGGGGATTTCTCCTACGAGCAGTACTTC.

The chain couples TRBV19 to TRBJ2-3; perhaps TRBD1 as D (5 bases). The CDR3 is 15 residues long. V shed 3 bases and J shed 5 bases, with 15 bases lying between them. Germline V gives CDR1 LNHDA, CDR2 SQIVND (reference sequence). The CDR3: CASSMSGRLEDTQYF. Here the CDR3 DNA reads TGTGCCAGTAGTATGTCAGGGCGCCTAGAAGATACGCAGTATTTT.

This clone was detected only once. This sequence joins TRBV25-1 and TRBJ2-5; 11 bases match TRBD2. The CDR3 runs 16 residues. Looked up from germline, CDR1 is MGHDK and CDR2 is SYGVNS. Trimming removed 5 bases from V and 2 bases from J; junction bases left unmatched: 7. CDR3 in DNA: TGTGCCAGCAGTCCATTGGGACTAGCGGAACAAGAGACCCAGTACTTC. Translated: CASSPLGLAEQETQYF. Full variable domain (rest looked up from reference TRBV25-1 and TRBJ2-5): EADIYQTPRYLVIGTGKKITLECSQTMGHDKMYWYQQDPGMELHLIHYSYGVNSTEKGDLSSESTVSRIRTEHFPLTLESARPSHTSQYLCASSPLGLAEQETQYFGPGTRLLVL.

The V and J genes are TRBV5-1 and TRBJ1-2; a weak D match, TRBD1 (6 bases). Germline assignment: CDR1 SGHRS and CDR2 YFSETQ. The CDR3 length is 18 residues. With 5 bases removed from V and 6 bases from J, the gap between germline ends came to 29 bases. In nucleotides, the CDR3 is TGCGCCAGCAGTCTGAGGACGGCGGGGGAAGGGGGATTTGATGGCTACACCTTC. Residues: CASSLRTAGEGGFDGYTF.

There are a few counts of this clone. This chain links TRBV30 with TRBJ1-1; D remains ambiguous. Trimming stripped 3 bases from V and 4 bases from J, with 6 bases between. The CDR3 has 11 residues. Germline-derived CDR1 and CDR2 are GTSNPN and SVGIG (reference sequence). DNA for the CDR3: TGTGCCTGGAGGGAGAGCACTGAAGCTTTCTTT. It specifies CAWRESTEAFF.

The chain links TRBV5-6 to TRBJ2-1; TRBD1 aligns across 9 bases. Germline V CDR1 and CDR2: SGHDT, YYEEEE. The V gene end was trimmed by 0 bases and the J gene end by 8 bases; junction bases not matched to a gene: 6. The CDR3 runs 15 residues. Here the CDR3 reads CASSLGTGEFDEQFF. CDR3 bases: TGTGCCAGCAGCTTGGGGACAGGGGAATTCGATGAGCAGTTCTTC.

This clone occurred once. The chain employs TRBV5-4 and TRBJ2-2, with TRBD1 matching over 7 bases. This CDR3 spans 13 amino acids. Trimming removed 1 base from V and 6 bases from J; junction bases left unmatched: 0. Germline loops: CDR1 SGHNT, CDR2 YYREEE (reference sequence). The CDR3 here is CASSLRGPGELFF. The CDR3, as DNA: TGTGCCAGCAGCTTGAGGGGGCCCGGGGAGCTGTTTTTT.

The genes are TRBV30 and TRBJ2-7; D is uncertain. Germline V gene data show CDR1 as GTSNPN and CDR2 as SVGIG (reference sequence). Trimming shortened V by 2 bases and J by 7 bases, and 9 bases separated the two germline ends. CDR3 size: 11 residues. CDR3: CAWSLREEQYF. The CDR3 DNA follows: TGTGCCTGGAGTCTCCGTGAGGAGCAGTACTTC.

The V gene is TRBV5-1, the J gene TRBJ2-1, with 8 bases fitting TRBD2. V was pared by 4 bases and J by 5 bases, with 5 bases of the junction left unmatched. The CDR3 is 14 residues long. CDR1 and CDR2 (germline): SGHRS, YFSETQ. This CDR3 reads CASSAGLENNEQFF. The CDR3 coding sequence is TGCGCCAGCAGCGCGGGACTAGAGAACAATGAGCAGTTCTTC.

The V and J genes are TRBV20-1 and TRBJ1-2, with a possible D match to TRBD1 (6 bases). The CDR3 contains 12 residues. Trimming shortened V by 3 bases and J by 12 bases, and 17 bases separated the two germline ends. The V gene's germline CDR1 is DFQATT and CDR2 SNEGSKA (reference sequence). The CDR3 spells CSASEGGNSHTF. For the CDR3, the DNA is TGCAGTGCTAGTGAGGGGGGAAATTCGCACACCTTC.

This sequence joins TRBV27 and TRBJ1-2; TRBD1 matches at 7 bases. CDR3 size: 14 residues. Germline values: CDR1 MNHEY, CDR2 SMNVEV (reference sequence). V dropped 3 bases and J dropped 6; count of bases not matched to a gene: 7. DNA for the CDR3: TGTGCCAGCAGTTTCCGGAGACAGGGCCATGGCTACACCTTC. Translation: CASSFRRQGHGYTF.

The chain couples TRBV28 to TRBJ1-2; D gene unclear. Germline assignment: CDR1 MDHEN and CDR2 SYDVKM. Between the trimmed V and J ends, which lost 6 bases and 3 bases, there was a span of 17 bases. This CDR3 contains 15 residues. CDR3 nucleotides: TGTGCCAGCAGCCGAGTCCGCGGAGGGCACTATGGCTACACCTTC. The encoded protein is CASSRVRGGHYGYTF.

The chain is built from TRBV7-2 and TRBJ2-5, with D hard to call. The CDR3 is made up of 16 amino acids. Germline CDR1 is SGHTA and CDR2 is FQGNSA. The germline V and J ends were trimmed by 0 bases and 1 base, with 12 bases remaining between them. CDR3 sequence (DNA): TGTGCCAGCAGCTTAGCGGCTCAGGCCATCCAAGAGACCCAGTACTTC. Amino acid sequence: CASSLAAQAIQETQYF.

The V call is TRBV10-3, the J call TRBJ1-1; possible D gene TRBD1, 5 bases. The V end lost 5 bases, the J end lost 0 bases, and 19 bases lay between the germline ends. This CDR3 is built from 17 residues. Germline V gives CDR1 ENHRY, CDR2 SYGVKD. This chain's CDR3 is CAISPLPVGGMNTEAFF. DNA for the CDR3: TGTGCCATCAGTCCCCTCCCCGTGGGGGGAATGAACACTGAAGCTTTCTTT.

CDR3 coding DNA: TGTGCCATCAGTTCCCGGACAGGGGGATCCGAGCAGTACTTC. Translation gives CAISSRTGGSEQYF. The chain couples TRBV10-3 to TRBJ2-7; TRBD1 matches 10 bases. The ends lost 5 bases at V and 6 bases at J; junction bases unmatched: 7. CDR1 ENHRY and CDR2 SYGVKD come from the germline V gene. The CDR3 runs 14 residues.

The chain combines TRBV5-1 with TRBJ1-2, with 7 bases fitting TRBD1. With V trimmed by 2 bases and J by 7 bases, 5 bases remained unmatched. The CDR3 is 13 residues long. Germline lookup yields CDR1 SGHRS and CDR2 YFSETQ. The CDR3 bases are TGCGCCAGCAGCTTAACAGGGGTGCGTGGCTACACCTTC. The encoded protein is CASSLTGVRGYTF.

This sequence joins TRBV5-1 and TRBJ1-5; D perhaps matches TRBD1 (6 bases). The CDR3 has 14 amino acids. Trimming pared 1 base from V and 7 bases from J, leaving 12 bases between. Germline-derived CDR1 and CDR2 are SGHRS and YFSETQ. CDR3 nucleotide sequence: TGCGCCAGCAGCTTGAGGGGGGGAGACCAGCCCCAGCATTTT. This codes for CASSLRGGDQPQHF.